This is a list of T cell receptor beta chains from one sample in a study of T-cell memory formation after mild COVID-19. TCRdb used MiXCR to reprocess the 5' RACE reads, holding one entry per CDR3 protein. The table includes about 360,000 distinct CDR3 sequences, about an eighth detected once. What was sequenced was PBMCs or a T cell subset sorted from them (not recorded which). The receptors were sampled from a man aged 18 to 29 who had mild COVID-19 (a few samples of this study predate the infection). Cell type and time point are not known. Each CDR3 is given with its conserved first and last residue. D genes are given only for firm matches. For some rows the clone size is stated as once, few or many, or as a class when expanded; others skip it.

d_call,j_call,clone_size,v_call,cdr3_aa,cdr3_nt
TRBD2,TRBJ2-5,NA,TRBV7-9,CASSLERGMGETQYF,TGTGCCAGCAGCTTAGAGCGGGGGATGGGAGAGACCCAGTACTTC
NA,TRBJ2-7,many,TRBV12-3/TRBV12-4,CASSLQGYEQYF,TGTGCCAGCAGTCTTCAGGGCTACGAGCAGTACTTC
NA,TRBJ2-5,NA,TRBV5-1,CASSPGLLQETQYF,TGCGCCAGCAGCCCGGGACTCTTACAAGAGACCCAGTACTTC
NA,TRBJ1-1,few,TRBV4-3,CASSPTGFPEAFF,TGCGCCAGCAGCCCCACGGGTTTTCCTGAAGCTTTCTTT
TRBD2,TRBJ2-3,NA,TRBV12-3/TRBV12-4,CASSWLTSGAADTQYF,TGTGCCAGCAGTTGGCTGACTAGCGGGGCGGCGGATACGCAGTATTTT
NA,TRBJ1-1,few,TRBV3-1,CASSQTSAEAFF,TGTGCCAGCAGCCAGACCAGCGCTGAAGCTTTCTTT
TRBD1,TRBJ1-2,many,TRBV5-1,CASSSTGLNYGYTF,TGCGCCAGCAGCTCGACAGGGCTTAACTATGGCTACACCTTC
NA,TRBJ2-2,once,TRBV7-3,CASSLGGREGELFF,TGTGCCAGCAGCTTAGGGGGCAGAGAAGGGGAGCTGTTTTTT
NA,TRBJ2-3,many,TRBV5-6,CASSLDANTDTQYF,TGTGCCAGCAGCTTGGATGCGAACACAGATACGCAGTATTTT
NA,TRBJ1-2,few,TRBV27,CASSLSIFRTDGYTF,TGTGCCAGCAGTTTATCGATTTTCAGGACTGATGGCTACACCTTC
NA,TRBJ1-1,many,TRBV5-1,CASSFTGRNTEAFF,TGCGCCAGCAGCTTCACAGGACGGAACACTGAAGCTTTCTTT
TRBD2,TRBJ2-3,NA,TRBV10-3,CAISYGEGSVTDTQYF,TGTGCCATCAGCTATGGGGAGGGTTCCGTCACAGATACGCAGTATTTT
NA,TRBJ1-5,many,TRBV30,CAWSAQGDQPQHF,TGTGCCTGGAGTGCACAGGGCGATCAGCCCCAGCATTTT
TRBD2,TRBJ2-3,many,TRBV7-2,CASSLSGGDWTDTQYF,TGTGCCAGCAGCTTATCGGGGGGGGACTGGACAGATACGCAGTATTTT
NA,TRBJ2-7,NA,TRBV20-1,CSARGSANTYEQYF,TGCAGTGCTAGAGGTTCTGCCAACACCTACGAGCAGTACTTC
TRBD2,TRBJ2-5,NA,TRBV12-3/TRBV12-4,CASSGTSSQETQYF,TGTGCCAGCAGTGGGACTAGTAGCCAAGAGACCCAGTACTTC
NA,TRBJ1-5,many,TRBV24-1,CATSGSGEQPQHF,TGTGCCACCAGTGGTAGCGGGGAACAGCCCCAGCATTTT
NA,TRBJ1-1,NA,TRBV9,CASSVIQGLGDTEAFF,TGTGCCAGCAGCGTGATCCAGGGGTTAGGGGACACTGAAGCTTTCTTT
NA,TRBJ2-5,NA,TRBV12-3/TRBV12-4,CASSRDGPDQETQYF,TGTGCCAGCAGCCGCGACGGCCCCGACCAAGAGACCCAGTACTTC
TRBD1,TRBJ1-6,many,TRBV20-1,CSARDWDSYNSPLHF,TGCAGTGCTAGAGATTGGGACAGCTATAATTCACCCCTCCACTTT
NA,TRBJ1-1,many,TRBV4-3,CASSQEMYRQGGHTEAFF,TGCGCCAGCAGCCAAGAAATGTATCGGCAGGGCGGTCACACTGAAGCTTTCTTT
NA,TRBJ1-1,many,TRBV11-1,CASSFGTANTEAFF,TGTGCCAGCAGCTTCGGGACGGCGAACACTGAAGCTTTCTTT
NA,TRBJ1-5,many,TRBV7-2,CASSLSQLNQPQHF,TGTGCCAGCAGCTTGTCCCAGCTCAATCAGCCCCAGCATTTT
NA,TRBJ2-1,few,TRBV7-9,CASSLVGLNYNEQFF,TGTGCCAGCAGCTTAGTAGGGTTGAACTACAATGAGCAGTTCTTC
TRBD1,TRBJ2-3,NA,TRBV20-1,CSARDLGTGTTDTQYF,TGCAGTGCTAGAGATCTTGGGACAGGGACCACAGATACGCAGTATTTT
TRBD1,TRBJ1-4,few,TRBV6-5,CASSYNTGQGLFF,TGTGCCAGCAGTTACAATACCGGACAGGGTCTGTTTTTT
NA,TRBJ2-5,few,TRBV12-3/TRBV12-4,CASSREQGLTQYF,TGTGCCAGCAGCCGGGAGCAGGGGTTAACCCAGTACTTC
TRBD1,TRBJ2-5,few,TRBV6-2/TRBV6-3,CASGKTGGQETQYF,TGTGCCAGCGGTAAAACAGGGGGGCAAGAGACCCAGTACTTC
NA,TRBJ1-2,NA,TRBV18,CASSPPQGPGYTF,TGTGCCAGCTCACCACCGCAGGGACCTGGCTACACCTTC
NA,TRBJ2-1,few,TRBV29-1,CSVNRVDSYNEQFF,TGCAGCGTTAACAGGGTGGACTCCTACAATGAGCAGTTCTTC
TRBD1,TRBJ1-5,few,TRBV18,CASSTDRGHQPQHF,TGTGCCAGCTCCACGGACAGGGGCCATCAGCCCCAGCATTTT
NA,TRBJ1-5,many,TRBV19,CASRSYSHQPQHF,TGTGCCAGTAGATCATATAGTCATCAGCCCCAGCATTTT
NA,TRBJ2-2,many,TRBV6-5,CASSPGTPNTGELFF,TGTGCCAGCAGTCCCGGGACACCGAACACCGGGGAGCTGTTTTTT
NA,TRBJ1-1,NA,TRBV5-1,CASSQQGSAEAFF,TGCGCCAGCAGCCAACAGGGTTCAGCTGAAGCTTTCTTT
NA,TRBJ1-1,few,TRBV20-1,CSARSPITGTTEAFF,TGCAGTGCTAGATCCCCTATCACAGGGACCACTGAAGCTTTCTTT
NA,TRBJ2-3,few,TRBV20-1,CSARAGRGDTDTQYF,TGCAGTGCTAGAGCGGGGCGGGGTGACACAGATACGCAGTATTTT
TRBD2,TRBJ2-2,many,TRBV12-3/TRBV12-4,CASNLAGEVPGELFF,TGTGCCAGCAATTTGGCGGGGGAGGTGCCCGGGGAGCTGTTTTTT
NA,TRBJ2-3,NA,TRBV10-3,CAISAGNTQYF,TGTGCCATCAGTGCAGGAAATACGCAGTATTTT
NA,TRBJ1-2,NA,TRBV3-1,CASSQVRDGYTF,TGTGCCAGCAGCCAAGTACGGGATGGCTACACCTTC
NA,TRBJ1-1,few,TRBV7-2,CASSSRAQYTEAFF,TGTGCCAGCAGCTCCAGGGCCCAATACACTGAAGCTTTCTTT
NA,TRBJ2-7,few,TRBV19,CASSIEGSGNEQYF,TGTGCCAGTAGTATAGAGGGATCGGGGAACGAGCAGTACTTC